Listed below are T cell receptor beta chains from one sample, sequenced in a study of T cells in pancreatic ductal adenocarcinoma. Measured with immunoSEQ multiplex PCR; TCRdb has only the in-frame clones, and not every one. The sample consists of more than 85,000 clones, roughly 96% of them appearing once. The sample consisted of PBMCs. The origin of the receptors is a human donor with pancreatic ductal adenocarcinoma. Both conserved end residues are part of each CDR3. Clone size appears in some rows only: once, few, many, or a class for an expanded clone.

clone_size | j_call | v_call | cdr3_aa
NA | TRBJ2-1 | TRBV7-2 | CASSTWTSGRRNEQFF
NA | TRBJ2-6 | TRBV27 | CASRTGLGGANVLTF
NA | TRBJ2-7 | TRBV2 | CASKTSGGTYEQYF
NA | TRBJ2-2 | TRBV5-1 | CASSLGSATGELFF
NA | TRBJ2-7 | TRBV10-3 | CAISQDRSAHEQYF
NA | TRBJ2-2 | TRBV19 | CAGRQGANTGELFF
NA | TRBJ2-1 | TRBV5-1 | CASSWTRGPLNEQFF
NA | TRBJ2-7 | TRBV5-1 | CASSYGTGGGEQYF
once | TRBJ1-5 | TRBV28 | CASRTGGQPQHF
NA | TRBJ2-5 | TRBV19 | CASSMRAFKETQYF